This T cell receptor (beta chain) was found in a study of T-cell memory formation after mild COVID-19. This CDR3 comprises 15 residues. Trimming removed 2 bases at V and 0 bases at J, with 7 bases between. Germline V gives CDR1 KGHSH, CDR2 LQKENI. This clonotype came up once. One entry per CDR3 protein, called by TCRdb with MiXCR from the 5' RACE reads. The data hold almost 350,000 distinct CDR3 sequences, with around 20% observed a single time. The specimen was PBMCs or a T cell subset sorted from them (not recorded which). This receptor was obtained from a man between 18 and 29 years old who had mild COVID-19 (a few samples of this study predate the infection). Cell type and time point are not known. The genes are TRBV18 and TRBJ2-2; D gene ambiguous. The CDR3 is CASSPSGANTGELFF. CDR3 bases: TGTGCCAGCTCACCATCAGGCGCGAACACCGGGGAGCTGTTTTTT.